A single sample is the source of the 9 T cell receptor beta chains below, sequenced in a study of CD8 T cells in ankylosing spondylitis. TCRdb re-called the 5' RACE reads through MiXCR, storing one row per CDR3 protein. The sample has about 250,000 distinct CDR3 sequences, roughly 32% seen once. Material: blood, either unsorted or a sorted T cell fraction (not recorded which). The receptors originated from a male donor with ankylosing spondylitis or in good health (not recorded which).

The chain recombines TRBV25-1 with TRBJ2-5, with 12 positions matching TRBD1. This CDR3 spans 17 amino acids. Per germline, CDR1 MGHDK and CDR2 SYGVNS. The J segment lost 4 bases and the V segment lost 3 bases, leaving 9 bases of the junction unmatched. CDR3 region: CASSELPGTGGRETQYF. The CDR3 nucleotides are TGTGCCAGCAGTGAGCTCCCCGGGACAGGGGGCCGAGAGACCCAGTACTTC.

On this clonotype itself: A read error may explain this, as a much larger clone is one base away. This rearrangement joins TRBV29-1 to TRBJ2-3; D may match TRBD1 or TRBD2 (6 bases each). V gave up 2 bases and J gave up 2 bases, with 8 bases separating them. Germline CDR1 reads SQVTM; CDR2 reads ANQGSEA. This CDR3 spans 13 amino acids. CDR3 DNA: TGCAGCGTTGAATCGGGGGCCACAGATACGCAGTATTTT. Translation gives CSVESGATDTQYF.

This clonotype showed up just a few times. V usage is TRBV29-1 and J usage is TRBJ2-3; D may be TRBD1 or TRBD2 (5 bases each). Between the trimmed V and J ends, which lost 6 bases and 0 bases, there was a span of 7 bases. The CDR3 has 12 amino acids. CDR1 is SQVTM, CDR2 ANQGSEA, per germline. The CDR3 reads CSVGPSTDTQYF. CDR3 coding DNA: TGCAGCGTGGGACCGAGCACAGATACGCAGTATTTT.

This clonotype has a handful of counts. The chain carries TRBV20-1 and TRBJ2-6; D gene unclear. Trimming stripped 4 bases from V and 0 bases from J, with 7 bases between. Germline V gene lookup returns CDR1 DFQATT and CDR2 SNEGSKA (reference sequence). This CDR3 spans 14 amino acids. CDR3 DNA sequence: TGCAGTGCTATCAGAGACTCTGGGGCCAACGTCCTGACTTTC. This encodes CSAIRDSGANVLTF.

This clonotype is a singleton in its sample. The V gene is TRBV5-1, the J gene TRBJ1-1; D remains ambiguous. Germline CDR1 and CDR2: SGHRS and YFSETQ. V lost 2 bases to trimming and J lost 0 bases, with 8 bases between them. The CDR3 loop spans 14 amino acids. The CDR3 loop reads CASSLDRMNTEAFF. CDR3 sequence (DNA): TGCGCCAGCAGCTTAGACCGCATGAACACTGAAGCTTTCTTT.

A few counts support this clonotype. V gene TRBV6-1 combines with J gene TRBJ2-7; 7 bases match TRBD1. In germline, CDR1 is MNHNS, CDR2 SASEGT. With 2 bases clipped from V and 7 bases from J, the junction kept 11 bases outside the gene matches. The CDR3 loop spans 15 amino acids. The CDR3 sequence: CASSEPGQLSGEQYF. The CDR3 DNA is TGTGCCAGCAGTGAACCGGGACAGCTTTCTGGGGAGCAGTACTTC.

The chain has TRBV15 and TRBJ1-1; no reliable D call. V shed 6 bases and J shed 4 bases, with 9 bases lying between them. The CDR3 covers 12 residues. CDR1 and CDR2 from the germline V gene are LNHNV and YYDKDF (reference sequence). The CDR3 loop reads CATRGTGTEAFF. In DNA, the CDR3 is TGTGCCACCAGAGGAACGGGCACTGAAGCTTTCTTT.

The chain couples TRBV20-1 to TRBJ1-1; D gene ambiguous. The CDR3 covers 13 residues. Germline loops: CDR1 DFQATT, CDR2 SNEGSKA (reference sequence). Trimming took off 6 bases at V and 0 bases at J, with 11 bases between the two ends. CDR3 amino acids: CSALTGVNTEAFF. CDR3 in DNA: TGCAGTGCCCTGACCGGAGTGAACACTGAAGCTTTCTTT.

The chain joins TRBV7-6 to TRBJ2-7; D remains ambiguous. Germline values: CDR1 SGHVS, CDR2 FNYEAQ. V lost 2 bases and J lost 3, with 23 bases in between. The CDR3 spans 18 residues. CDR3 protein: CASSLLAPVGNHGYEQYF. In DNA, the CDR3 is TGTGCCAGCAGCTTATTGGCCCCCGTGGGTAATCATGGCTACGAGCAGTACTTC.